This TCR beta chain was recorded in a study of OX40 agonist ivuxolimab in advanced cancers. The overall study: Allowance was made for prior anti-PD-1, anti-PD-L1 or anti-CTLA-4 therapy, and about 40% had some.

Repertoires were generated with immunoSEQ multiplex PCR, while TCRdb's copy carries only in-frame clones and drops some. There are roughly 92,000 clones in the sample; 70% to 85% occur only once, and around 5% lies in the top ten. Germline assignment: CDR1 MDHEN and CDR2 SYDVKM. V lost 5 bases and J lost 2, with 10 bases in between. CDR3 length equals 14 residues. Whole-study results and caveats: The study observed clonal expansion of CD4+ and CD8+ blood T cells by week 6 at 0.1 to 3.0 mg/kg. Antigen targets of the expanded peripheral T cells went undetermined.

Of note for this clone: As yet, its antigen is unknown.

The source of this sequence is an adult with an advanced solid tumor such as melanoma, head and neck, liver or kidney cancer. V usage is TRBV28 and J usage is TRBJ1-3; no firm D call. The specimen comprised CD4+ or CD8+ T cells sorted from blood, sampled in a trial of the OX40 agonist ivuxolimab. The CDR3 region has the DNA TGTGCCAGCAGTGTACAGTCCCCTGGAAACACCATATATTTT. It is translated as CASSVQSPGNTIYF.